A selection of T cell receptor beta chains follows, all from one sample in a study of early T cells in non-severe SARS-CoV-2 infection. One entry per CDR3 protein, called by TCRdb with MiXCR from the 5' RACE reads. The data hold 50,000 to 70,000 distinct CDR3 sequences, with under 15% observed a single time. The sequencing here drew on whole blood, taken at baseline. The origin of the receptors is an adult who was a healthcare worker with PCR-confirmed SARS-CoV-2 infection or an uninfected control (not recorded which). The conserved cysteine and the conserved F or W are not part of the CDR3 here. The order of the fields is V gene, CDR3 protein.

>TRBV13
ASSLQGNTIY
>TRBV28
TSSLTGERGQPQH
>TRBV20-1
SARPSTTGELF
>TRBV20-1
SARAPQLGDTQY
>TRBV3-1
ASSHKLSFGGYT
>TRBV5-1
ASSLAGRQDYEQY
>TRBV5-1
ASSSGEDWSTDTQY
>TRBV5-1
ASSLVTGGLSYEQY
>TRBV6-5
ASIFPTGAEFEQY
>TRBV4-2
ASSQDSETRQETQY
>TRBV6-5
ASSPLRQGPMYTQY
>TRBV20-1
SARDLGRIAKNIQY
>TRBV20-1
SAEGTSGGNEQF
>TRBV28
ASRMYAGGNEKLF
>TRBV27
ASGKIAYEQY
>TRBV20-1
SARDHRTGADTQY
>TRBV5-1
ASSATGTVSYNEQF
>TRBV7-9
ASSSRPGAKNIQY
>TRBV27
ASSLSVTGQETQY
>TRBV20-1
SATRGSIATDTQY
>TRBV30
AWSPTSRGNFIQY
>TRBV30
AWSETYEQY
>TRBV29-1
SVEKSNTGELF
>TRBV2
ASRAGTRGDTQY
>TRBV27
ASSQDSLTAYEQY
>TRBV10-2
ASHRQPVESEAF
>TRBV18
ASSRDRVAEKLF
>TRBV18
ASSPPRSYEQY
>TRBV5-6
ASSPPGPSPDTQY
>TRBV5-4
ASSPTQDSYEQY
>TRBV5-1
ASGDRASDTQY
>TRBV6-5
ASRFPPGQGINYGYT
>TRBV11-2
ASSQDRGGLSIQY
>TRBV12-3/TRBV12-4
ASSLSGLAGNEQF
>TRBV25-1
ASKETGSYNSPLH
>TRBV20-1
SAPNRAGSYEQY
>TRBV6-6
ASSTDRETEAF
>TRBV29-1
SVGEGSNQPQH
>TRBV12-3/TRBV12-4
ASSFAQTQGTQY
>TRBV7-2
ASSLAFQETQY
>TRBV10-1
ASGGMAGELF
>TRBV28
ASSLSGYEQY
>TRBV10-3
ASQTSGGPDTQY
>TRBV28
ASSYRIGYT
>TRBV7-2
ASSLARLYEQY
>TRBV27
ASSQAGHREQY
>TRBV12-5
ASGLDRGSEQY